This T cell receptor beta chain comes out of a study of human T cells and chemical hapten exposure. Germline-derived CDR1 and CDR2 are SGHNT and YENEEA. V lost 5 bases, J lost 1 base, and 5 bases lay in between. The CDR3 length is 12 residues. This clonotype occurred a few times. TCRdb re-called the RACE reads with MiXCR, one entry per CDR3 protein. The sample records over 70,000 distinct CDR3 sequences, around a tenth being singletons. Time point given: patch test 2, 6 weeks after DPC sensitization. Noted treatment: therapeutic diphenylcyclopropenone sensitization with weekly scalp DPC. The rearrangement uses TRBV11-3 and TRBJ1-2; D remains ambiguous. Sample: whole blood, taken in connection with sensitization to the hapten diphenylcyclopropenone (DPC). The clonotype comes from a man between 18 and 35 years old with alopecia areata. Some clones in this sample may be carry-over from other donors' samples. CDR3 region: CASSHSNYGYTF. CDR3 DNA: TGTGCCAGCAGCCACAGTAACTATGGCTACACCTTC.